A single sample gave rise to the 16 T cell receptor beta chains below, sequenced in a study of blood T cell repertoires in COVID-19. Clones were sequenced by immunoSEQ multiplex PCR, and TCRdb holds only the in-frame ones, with some missing. The sample holds over 250,000 clones, approximately 89% seen once. Sequencing used peripheral blood. These receptors were obtained from a woman aged 55-69 years with acute or convalescent COVID-19.

This chain joins TRBV24-1 and TRBJ2-1; maybe TRBD1 (6 bases). V gave up 7 bases and J gave up 4 bases, with 13 bases separating them. Germline CDR1 reads KGHDR; CDR2 reads SFDVKD. The CDR3 sequence is 14 residues long. The CDR3, as DNA: TGTGCCACCAGCCTGGGACAAGGTTACAATGAGCAGTTCTTC. It encodes CATSLGQGYNEQFF.

This chain joins TRBV7-9 and TRBJ1-1; 9 bases map to TRBD1. Germline loops: CDR1 SEHNR, CDR2 FQNEAQ (reference sequence). This CDR3 spans 16 amino acids. V lost 0 bases to trimming and J lost 6 bases; unmatched junction nucleotides: 8. The DNA of the CDR3 is TGTGCCAGCAGCTTAGCTAAAACAGGGGGCAAGCCTGAAGCTTTCTTT. It yields the protein CASSLAKTGGKPEAFF. Supplemented by reference TRBV7-9 and TRBJ1-1, the full variable domain reads DTGVSQNPRHKITKRGQNVTFRCDPISEHNRLYWYRQTLGQGPEFLTYFQNEAQLEKSRLLSDRFSAERPKGSFSTLEIQRTEQGDSAMYLCASSLAKTGGKPEAFFGQGTRLTVV.

CDR3 coding DNA: TGTGCCAGCAGCCAAGATGAGGCGGGGAATTCACCCCTCCACTTT. Amino acids: CASSQDEAGNSPLHF. The V gene is TRBV4-2, the J gene TRBJ1-6; D not resolved. The germline V gene encodes CDR1 LGHNA and CDR2 YNFKEQ. Trimming pared 0 bases from V and 7 bases from J, leaving 10 bases between. The CDR3 length is 15 residues.

This clone was detected once. The gene calls are TRBV27 and TRBJ1-5; D perhaps matches TRBD1 (5 bases). This CDR3 spans 15 amino acids. Looked up from germline, CDR1 is MNHEY and CDR2 is SMNVEV (reference sequence). The germline V and J ends were trimmed by 1 base and 6 bases, with 13 bases remaining between them. CDR3 bases: TGTGCCAGCAGTTTATTTGGGGGGATCTCTCAGCCCCAGCATTTT. Its translation: CASSLFGGISQPQHF.

This clone has just one count. V gene TRBV24-1 combines with J gene TRBJ1-2; D unresolved. Trimming took off 10 bases at V and 7 bases at J, with 15 bases between the two ends. Germline V gene data show CDR1 as KGHDR and CDR2 as SFDVKD. The CDR3 has 12 amino acids. The chain's CDR3 is CATKDGLSGYTF. The CDR3 nucleotides read TGTGCCACGAAAGATGGGCTTAGTGGCTACACCTTC.

The J gene is TRBJ2-7, the V gene TRBV15, with TRBD2 identical over 11 bases. Germline values: CDR1 LNHNV, CDR2 YYDKDF (reference sequence). The CDR3 has 21 residues. V trimming: 0 bases; J trimming: 2 bases; junction bases outside the gene matches: 18. The CDR3 region has the DNA TGTGCCACCAGCAGAGATTTGATAGGGACTAGCGGAGCGGAGACCCCCTACGAGCAGTACTTC. It is translated as CATSRDLIGTSGAETPYEQYF.

V and J are TRBV29-1 and TRBJ2-3, with 8 bases matching TRBD2. Germline CDR1 SQVTM, CDR2 ANQGSEA. J gave up 2 bases and V 5 bases, and 12 bases lay outside the gene matches. The CDR3 has 16 amino acids. The CDR3 DNA reads TGCAGCGTTTCCGCCTTACTAGCGGACTACACAGATACGCAGTATTTT. Residues: CSVSALLADYTDTQYF.

The chain joins TRBV11-2 to TRBJ2-3, with no clear D. The CDR3 is made up of 16 amino acids. Germline assignment: CDR1 SGHAT and CDR2 FQNNGV. The V gene lost 1 base and the J gene lost 1 base, with 12 bases spanning the gap. CDR3 in DNA: TGTGCCAGCAGCTTAGCCCCGGAGTTTGGCACAGATACGCAGTATTTT. This sequence encodes CASSLAPEFGTDTQYF.

This sequence joins TRBV6-1 and TRBJ2-1; possible D gene TRBD2, 6 bases. V dropped 3 bases and J dropped 3 bases, with 12 bases sitting between them. Germline CDR1 and CDR2: MNHNS and SASEGT. The CDR3 length is 15 residues. For the CDR3, the DNA is TGTGCCAGCAGTGAGGGGGACTGGGACTACAATGAGCAGTTCTTC. It specifies CASSEGDWDYNEQFF.

The chain recombines TRBV6-5 with TRBJ1-3, with a weak D call TRBD1 (6 bases). Per the germline V gene, CDR1 is MNHEY and CDR2 is SVGAGI. The CDR3 runs to 12 residues. V was clipped by 8 bases and J by 4 bases, with 9 bases between them. The CDR3 nucleotides are TGTGCCAGCTACAGGGCCGGAAACACCATATATTTT. Protein: CASYRAGNTIYF.

This clone was seen a handful of times. The V call is TRBV18, the J call TRBJ1-1, with unresolved D. There are 15 residues in the CDR3. Looked up from germline, CDR1 is KGHSH and CDR2 is LQKENI. The V gene lost 1 base and the J gene lost 3 bases, with 12 bases spanning the gap. Here the CDR3 reads CASSPRSRGDTEAFF. The CDR3 region has the DNA TGTGCCAGCTCACCACGTAGTCGCGGGGACACTGAAGCTTTCTTT.

This chain joins TRBV7-2 and TRBJ2-5, with 11 nucleotides matching TRBD1. J gave up 9 bases and V 1 base, and 13 bases lay outside the gene matches. Per the germline V gene, CDR1 is SGHTA and CDR2 is FQGNSA. The CDR3 extends over 17 amino acids. Written as DNA, the CDR3 is TGTGCCAGCAGCTTAGGTTCCGGGACAGGGGGAAGGGGCGCCCAGTACTTC. Protein: CASSLGSGTGGRGAQYF.

J is TRBJ2-7 and V is TRBV9, with D perhaps TRBD2 (6 bases). V lost 2 bases and J 3 bases, leaving 18 bases between the germline ends. In germline, CDR1 is SGDLS, CDR2 YYNGEE. The CDR3 loop spans 16 amino acids. The CDR3 nucleotides are TGTGCCAGCAGCGTTTCTCCCCGGGAGAATCGCTACGAGCAGTACTTC. It is translated as CASSVSPRENRYEQYF.

This chain connects TRBV5-1 to TRBJ1-1, with 10 bases that match TRBD1. After removal of 2 bases from V and 7 bases from J, the junction contained 5 bases not matched to a gene. The CDR3 extends over 14 amino acids. The germline gives CDR1 SGHRS, CDR2 YFSETQ. The CDR3 here is CASSFDRGHGEAFF. The CDR3 DNA reads as TGCGCCAGCAGCTTTGACAGGGGGCATGGTGAAGCTTTCTTT.

The chain combines TRBV2 with TRBJ2-7, with a possible D match to TRBD2 (6 bases). With 3 bases removed from V and 3 bases from J, the gap between germline ends came to 15 bases. The CDR3 is 15 amino acids. From germline, CDR1 is SNHLY and CDR2 FYNNEI. The chain's CDR3 is CASSEVTGEFYEQYF. CDR3 in DNA: TGTGCCAGCAGTGAGGTAACGGGAGAGTTCTACGAGCAGTACTTC.

This chain joins TRBV5-4 and TRBJ2-2; 8 nucleotides align to TRBD1. The CDR3 spans 14 residues. J was trimmed by 6 bases and V by 4 bases; bases with no gene match: 5. Looked up from germline, CDR1 is SGHNT and CDR2 is YYREEE (reference sequence). This chain's CDR3 is CASSNDRGAGELFF. The DNA for the CDR3 is TGTGCCAGCAGCAACGACAGGGGAGCCGGGGAGCTGTTTTTT.